A single sample gave rise to the 27 T cell receptor beta chains below, sequenced in a study of blood T cell repertoires in COVID-19 (dated by TCRdb to the early 2020s). Libraries were prepared through the immunoSEQ multiplex PCR assay. TCRdb mirrors the immuneACCESS table, restricted to in-frame sequences. Some clones are absent from its copies; in checked studies, under half trace to an unresolved V gene, and the reason for the others is unknown. The sample contains under 350,000 clones, roughly nine tenths of them found a single time. The top ten constitute roughly 2.2% of the sample. The sample taken for sequencing was peripheral blood. Every receptor here comes from a man aged 50-59 years with acute or convalescent COVID-19.

The V and J genes are TRBV7-9 and TRBJ1-5; the match to TRBD1 covers 9 bases. The CDR3 totals 16 residues. Germline-derived CDR1 and CDR2 are SEHNR and FQNEAQ (reference sequence). V lost 4 bases to trimming and J lost 2 bases; unmatched junction nucleotides: 6. This CDR3 reads CASSYGGQGGNQPQHF. The CDR3 nucleotides read TGTGCCAGCAGCTATGGGGGACAGGGTGGCAATCAGCCCCAGCATTTT.

The CDR3 reads CASSLFGTGNTGELFF. The DNA of the CDR3 is TGTGCCAGCAGCTTATTCGGGACAGGGAACACCGGGGAGCTGTTTTTT. This rearrangement joins TRBV11-2 to TRBJ2-2; 8 bases are a match to TRBD1. V shed 2 bases and J 1 base; nucleotides not matched to a gene: 3. The CDR3 sequence is 16 residues long. Germline V lookup: CDR1 SGHAT, CDR2 FQNNGV.

The rearrangement joins TRBV27 to TRBJ1-1; D possibly corresponds to TRBD1 (5 bases). Trimming stripped 0 bases from V and 3 bases from J, with 11 bases between. There are 15 residues in the CDR3. Germline values: CDR1 MNHEY, CDR2 SMNVEV (reference sequence). The CDR3, as DNA: TGTGCCAGCAGTTTATCGTGGGGGGGGGACACTGAAGCTTTCTTT. It translates to CASSLSWGGDTEAFF.

The gene calls are TRBV11-2 and TRBJ1-2; D gene unclear. Germline assignment: CDR1 SGHAT and CDR2 FQNNGV. The V and J ends lost 4 bases and 6 bases respectively, with 9 bases between them. The CDR3 is 12 residues long. The CDR3: CASSSVQNGYTF. In nucleotides, the CDR3 is TGTGCCAGCAGCTCCGTCCAGAATGGCTACACCTTC.

The genes are TRBV2 and TRBJ1-5, with 9 bases identical to TRBD1. The CDR3 has 14 residues. Germline V gene data show CDR1 as SNHLY and CDR2 as FYNNEI. The ends lost 7 bases at V and 5 bases at J; junction bases unmatched: 6. The CDR3 region is CASTGTGFDQPQHF. DNA for the CDR3: TGTGCCAGCACCGGGACAGGGTTTGATCAGCCCCAGCATTTT.

This clone has just a few counts. J is TRBJ2-7 and V is TRBV4-1; 9 bases are a match to TRBD2. Germline V lookup: CDR1 MGHRA, CDR2 YSYEKL. This CDR3 has 16 amino acids. The V and J ends lost 0 bases and 6 bases, in that order; junction bases with no gene match: 9. DNA of the CDR3: TGCGCCAGCAGCCAAGAAGGCGGGGGGGAGAGCATCGAGCAGTACTTC. Protein sequence: CASSQEGGGESIEQYF.

The chain uses TRBV5-1 and TRBJ2-3; TRBD1 matches at 8 bases. V dropped 2 bases and J dropped 6; count of bases not matched to a gene: 8. CDR1 SGHRS and CDR2 YFSETQ come from the germline V gene. The CDR3 contains 15 residues. CDR3 sequence: CASSFPDRVSDTQYF. The CDR3 DNA reads TGCGCCAGCAGCTTTCCGGACAGGGTGTCGGATACGCAGTATTTT.

In its sample, this clone was seen a few times. The V and J genes are TRBV7-2 and TRBJ1-1; D gene ambiguous. The germline V gene encodes CDR1 SGHTA and CDR2 FQGNSA. The V and J ends lost 2 bases and 8 bases respectively, with 12 bases between them. The CDR3 runs to 13 residues. For the CDR3, the DNA is TGTGCCAGCAGCTTAAACACCGTCACCGAAGCTTTCTTT. Translated, it gives CASSLNTVTEAFF.

The chain joins TRBV5-1 to TRBJ2-3; no definite D call. Germline lookup yields CDR1 SGHRS and CDR2 YFSETQ. Trimming left V 0 bases short and J 2 bases short, with 13 bases between. The CDR3 covers 16 residues. CDR3 loop: CASSLESAISTDTQYF. DNA of the CDR3: TGCGCCAGCAGCTTGGAAAGCGCAATATCCACAGATACGCAGTATTTT.

The chain links TRBV12-5 to TRBJ2-6; perhaps TRBD2 as D (6 bases). The CDR3 covers 20 residues. Germline V lookup: CDR1 LGHNT, CDR2 FRNRAP. Trimming removed 3 bases from V and 1 base from J, with 22 bases in between. Here the CDR3 DNA reads TGTGCTAGTGGTTTAATGGGCCGCGGGACCTGGTTTTCTGGGGCCAACGTCCTGACTTTC. As protein: CASGLMGRGTWFSGANVLTF.

The chain links TRBV5-1 to TRBJ2-1, with 7 bases lining up with TRBD2. Germline CDR1 and CDR2: SGHRS and YFSETQ. The CDR3 loop spans 14 amino acids. J lost 7 bases, V lost 7 bases, and 11 bases had no gene match. CDR3 amino acids: CASRRGEGGNEQFF. CDR3 DNA sequence: TGCGCCAGCCGGAGGGGAGAGGGAGGGAATGAGCAGTTCTTC.

This sequence joins TRBV19 and TRBJ2-7; TRBD2 agrees at 12 bases. Germline V CDR1 and CDR2: LNHDA, SQIVND (reference sequence). The CDR3 covers 14 residues. V shed 7 bases, J shed 7 bases, and the junction held 8 bases outside the gene matches. In nucleotides, the CDR3 is TGTGCCAGTACCGCTAGCGGGGGGGCAGGTGAGCAGTACTTC. Its translation is CASTASGGAGEQYF.

Worth noting for this clone: This CDR3 is also generated by other DNA sequences in the sample. The rearrangement joins TRBV5-1 to TRBJ1-1; TRBD1 is a possible D gene (5 bases). Trimming removed 0 bases from V and 0 bases from J, with 9 bases in between. The CDR3 has 15 amino acids. Germline V gene sequence: CDR1 SGHRS, CDR2 YFSETQ. In DNA, the CDR3 is TGCGCCAGCAGCTTGGCGGGGGGGATGAACACTGAAGCTTTCTTT. This sequence encodes CASSLAGGMNTEAFF.

This clone was seen a handful of times. The rearrangement uses TRBV3-1 (or the pseudogene TRBV3-2) and TRBJ2-5; D is possibly TRBD1 (6 bases). V was shortened by 2 bases and J by 3 bases, with 13 bases between the two germline ends. Germline V gives CDR1 LGHDT, CDR2 YNNKEL (reference sequence). The CDR3 has 15 amino acids. CDR3 residues: CASSQPRGWEETQYF. CDR3 nucleotide sequence: TGTGCCAGCAGCCAACCCAGGGGCTGGGAAGAGACCCAGTACTTC.

This chain connects TRBV25-1 to TRBJ1-2; tentative D call: TRBD1 (5 bases). Trimming removed 2 bases from V and 4 bases from J, with 11 bases in between. The CDR3 runs 14 residues. Germline values: CDR1 MGHDK, CDR2 SYGVNS. For the CDR3, the DNA is TGTGCCAGCAGTGAAACAGGCATAGCCTATGGCTACACCTTC. As protein: CASSETGIAYGYTF.

The J gene is TRBJ1-5, the V gene TRBV2, with TRBD1 matching over 8 bases. The CDR3 sequence is 15 residues long. CDR1 and CDR2 (germline): SNHLY, FYNNEI. V trimming: 5 bases; J trimming: 3 bases; junction bases outside the gene matches: 6. The CDR3 reads CASSLDREANQPQHF. The DNA of the CDR3 is TGTGCCAGCAGTCTGGACAGGGAGGCCAATCAGCCCCAGCATTTT.

V usage is TRBV12-5 and J usage is TRBJ2-1; perhaps TRBD2 as D (6 bases). There are 16 residues in the CDR3. Looked up from germline, CDR1 is LGHNT and CDR2 is FRNRAP. Trimming removed 2 bases at V and 0 bases at J, with 11 bases between. CDR3 sequence reads: CASGLMWGVSYNEQFF. CDR3 DNA sequence: TGTGCTAGTGGTTTGATGTGGGGGGTCTCCTACAATGAGCAGTTCTTC.

This clone was counted many times. The chain links TRBV5-4 to TRBJ1-6, with D possibly TRBD1 on 6 matching bases. This CDR3 has 16 amino acids. The germline V gene encodes CDR1 SGHNT and CDR2 YYREEE (reference sequence). Trimming took off 2 bases at V and 7 bases at J, with 16 bases between the two ends. CDR3 coding DNA: TGTGCCAGCAGCTTCAGGGACACTTATGAAAATTCACCCCTCCACTTT. As protein: CASSFRDTYENSPLHF.

Here the CDR3 reads CASSPGTGGGNTEAFF. Here the CDR3 DNA reads TGTGCCAGTAGTCCCGGGACAGGGGGAGGTAACACTGAAGCTTTCTTT. J is TRBJ1-1 and V is TRBV19, with 11 bases aligning to TRBD1. After removal of 5 bases from V and 2 bases from J, the junction contained 7 bases not matched to a gene. Germline CDR1 reads LNHDA; CDR2 reads SQIVND (reference sequence). This CDR3 is 16 amino acids long.

This chain uses TRBV2 with TRBJ1-2; 7 nucleotides line up with TRBD1. The germline CDR1 and CDR2 sequences are SNHLY and FYNNEI. The CDR3 loop spans 13 amino acids. Trimming took 11 bases from V and 4 from J; bases not matched to a gene: 10. The CDR3 loop reads CAGRTGEFYGYTF. The CDR3 DNA follows: TGTGCCGGACGGACAGGAGAATTCTATGGCTACACCTTC.

This rearrangement joins TRBV10-3 to TRBJ2-7, with D perhaps matching TRBD1 (6 bases). V was pared by 6 bases and J by 5 bases, with 11 bases between. In germline, CDR1 is ENHRY, CDR2 SYGVKD. The CDR3 has 12 amino acids. DNA for the CDR3: TGTGCCATCAGGTATCAGGGGAACGAGCAGTACTTC. Protein sequence: CAIRYQGNEQYF.

The chain is built from TRBV19 and TRBJ2-2; 7 positions agree with TRBD1. J gave up 4 bases and V 7 bases, and 6 bases lay outside the gene matches. The germline V gene has CDR1 LNHDA and CDR2 SQIVND (reference sequence). The CDR3 sequence is 14 residues long. The chain's CDR3 is CASTRQGVTGELFF. The CDR3 DNA is TGTGCCAGTACCAGACAGGGAGTCACCGGGGAGCTGTTTTTT.

This clone was recorded only once. The gene calls are TRBV18 and TRBJ2-7; 14 nucleotides line up with TRBD2. Germline CDR1 and CDR2: KGHSH and LQKENI. The CDR3 covers 16 residues. V lost 4 bases, J lost 0 bases, and 2 bases stayed unmatched. The CDR3: CASSLGLAGASYEQYF. Written as DNA, the CDR3 is TGTGCCAGCTCACTGGGACTAGCGGGGGCCTCCTACGAGCAGTACTTC.

V is TRBV11-3 and J is TRBJ2-7; D is ambiguous. The CDR3 totals 13 residues. Trimming removed 5 bases at V and 4 bases at J, with 12 bases between. CDR1 is SGHNT and CDR2 is YENEEA in the germline V gene. This CDR3 is CASSPPGRYEQYF. CDR3 in DNA: TGTGCCAGCAGCCCCCCGGGTCGGTACGAGCAGTACTTC.

In DNA, the CDR3 is TGTGCCAGCAGCTTAGCTATCTCGCAGTTCTTC. The encoded protein is CASSLAISQFF. V gene TRBV7-9 combines with J gene TRBJ2-1, with unresolved D. The germline V and J ends were trimmed by 0 bases and 12 bases, with 6 bases remaining between them. Per the germline V gene, CDR1 is SEHNR and CDR2 is FQNEAQ (reference sequence). The CDR3 is made up of 11 amino acids.

This sequence joins TRBV18 and TRBJ2-2, with D perhaps TRBD1 (6 bases). Germline values: CDR1 KGHSH, CDR2 LQKENI. The CDR3 covers 13 residues. Deletions cut 2 bases from V and 7 bases from J, with 8 bases between. CDR3 DNA sequence: TGTGCCAGCTCACCAGGGGGCCTCGGGGAGCTGTTTTTT. Amino acid sequence: CASSPGGLGELFF.

This clone was recorded only once. The gene calls are TRBV5-1 and TRBJ1-5, with D maybe TRBD1 (6 bases). The CDR3 totals 16 residues. Germline V gives CDR1 SGHRS, CDR2 YFSETQ. V was trimmed by 0 bases and J by 6 bases, leaving 16 bases between them. CDR3 in DNA: TGCGCCAGCAGCTTGGTATTAGCCAGGGGAACTCAGCCCCAGCATTTT. It codes for CASSLVLARGTQPQHF.